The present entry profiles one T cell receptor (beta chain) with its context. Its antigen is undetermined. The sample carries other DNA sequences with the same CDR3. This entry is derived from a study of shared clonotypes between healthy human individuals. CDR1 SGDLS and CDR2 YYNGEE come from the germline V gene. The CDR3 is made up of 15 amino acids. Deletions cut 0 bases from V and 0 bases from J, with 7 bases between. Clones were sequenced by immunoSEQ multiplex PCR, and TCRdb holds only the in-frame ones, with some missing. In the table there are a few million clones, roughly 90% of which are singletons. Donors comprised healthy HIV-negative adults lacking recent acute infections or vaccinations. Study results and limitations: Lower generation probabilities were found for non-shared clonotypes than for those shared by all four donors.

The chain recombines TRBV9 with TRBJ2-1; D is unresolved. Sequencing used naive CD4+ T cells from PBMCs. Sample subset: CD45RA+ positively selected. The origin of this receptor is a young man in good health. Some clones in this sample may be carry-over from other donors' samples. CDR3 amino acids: CASSVVGDSYNEQFF. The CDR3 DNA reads TGTGCCAGCAGCGTAGTTGGCGACTCCTACAATGAGCAGTTCTTC.